This T cell receptor beta chain came from a study of blood T cell repertoires in COVID-19. Donors were grouped by their self-reported clinical history. The germline V gene encodes CDR1 ENHRY and CDR2 SYGVKD. The CDR3 has 17 amino acids. The ends lost 4 bases at V and 1 base at J; junction bases unmatched: 9. This clone was seen only a few times. Assay used: immunoSEQ multiplex PCR; TCRdb lists only in-frame clones, some missing. There are 62,000 or so clones in the sample; roughly 80% occur only once, and about 3.8% lies in the top ten. The sequenced sample was PBMCs or T cells enriched from blood (not recorded which). The TCR originated in a woman in her thirties or forties with acute COVID-19. This chain links TRBV10-3 with TRBJ2-2, with 7 bases matching TRBD2. The CDR3 DNA sequence: TGTGCCATCAGTGGCGTGGCAGGGAGGGTGAACACCGGGGAGCTGTTTTTT. Encoded protein: CAISGVAGRVNTGELFF.